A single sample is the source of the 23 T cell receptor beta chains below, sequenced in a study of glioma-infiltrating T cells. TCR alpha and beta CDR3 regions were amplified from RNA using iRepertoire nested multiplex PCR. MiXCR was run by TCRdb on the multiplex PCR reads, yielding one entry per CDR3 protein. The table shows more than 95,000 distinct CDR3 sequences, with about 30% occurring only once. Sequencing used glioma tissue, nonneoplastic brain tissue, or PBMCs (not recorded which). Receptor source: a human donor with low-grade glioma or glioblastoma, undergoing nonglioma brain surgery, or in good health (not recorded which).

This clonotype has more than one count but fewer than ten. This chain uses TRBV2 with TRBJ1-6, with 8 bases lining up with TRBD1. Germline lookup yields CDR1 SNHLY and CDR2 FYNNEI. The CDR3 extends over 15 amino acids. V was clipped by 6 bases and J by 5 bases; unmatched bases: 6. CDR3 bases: TGTGCCAGCAGGGCTCGGACAGGGAATAATTCACCCCTCCACTTT. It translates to CASRARTGNNSPLHF.

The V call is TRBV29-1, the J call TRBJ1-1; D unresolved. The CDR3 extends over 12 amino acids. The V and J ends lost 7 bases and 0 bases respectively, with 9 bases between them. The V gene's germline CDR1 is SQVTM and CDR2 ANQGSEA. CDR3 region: CSADMVNTEAFF. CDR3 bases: TGCAGCGCTGACATGGTGAACACTGAAGCTTTCTTT.

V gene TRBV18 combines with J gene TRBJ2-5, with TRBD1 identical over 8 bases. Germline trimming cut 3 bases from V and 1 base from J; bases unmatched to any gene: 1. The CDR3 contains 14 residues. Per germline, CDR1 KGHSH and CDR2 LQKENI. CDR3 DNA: TGTGCCAGCTCACCCGACAGGGGCCAAGAGACCCAGTACTTC. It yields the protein CASSPDRGQETQYF.

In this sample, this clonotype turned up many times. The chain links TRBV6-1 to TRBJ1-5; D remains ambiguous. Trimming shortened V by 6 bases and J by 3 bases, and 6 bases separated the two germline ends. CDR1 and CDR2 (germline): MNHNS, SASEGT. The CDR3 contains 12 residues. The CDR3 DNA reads TGTGCCAGCAGCCTAGACAATCAGCCCCAGCATTTT. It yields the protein CASSLDNQPQHF.

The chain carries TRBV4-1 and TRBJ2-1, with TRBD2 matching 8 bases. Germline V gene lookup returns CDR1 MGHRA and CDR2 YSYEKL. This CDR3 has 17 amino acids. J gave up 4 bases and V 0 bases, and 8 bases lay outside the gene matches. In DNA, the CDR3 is TGCGCCAGCAGCCAAGAGGGAGCGGGGGCACTATACAATGAGCAGTTCTTC. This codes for CASSQEGAGALYNEQFF.

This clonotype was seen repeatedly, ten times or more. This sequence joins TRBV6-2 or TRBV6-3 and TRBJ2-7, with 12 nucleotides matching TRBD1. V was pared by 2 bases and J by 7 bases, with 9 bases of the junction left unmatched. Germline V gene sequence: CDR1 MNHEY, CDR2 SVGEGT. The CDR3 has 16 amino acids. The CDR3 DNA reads TGTGCCAGCAGTTACACTGAGGGACAGGGGGCTGAAGAGCAGTACTTC. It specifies CASSYTEGQGAEEQYF.

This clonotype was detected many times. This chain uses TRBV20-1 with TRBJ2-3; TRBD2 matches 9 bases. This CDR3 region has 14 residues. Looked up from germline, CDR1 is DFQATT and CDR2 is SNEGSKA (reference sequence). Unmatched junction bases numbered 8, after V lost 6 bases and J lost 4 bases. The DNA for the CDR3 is TGCAGTGCGGTCGGGCGGGGGGGCCCAGATACGCAGTATTTT. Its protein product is CSAVGRGGPDTQYF.

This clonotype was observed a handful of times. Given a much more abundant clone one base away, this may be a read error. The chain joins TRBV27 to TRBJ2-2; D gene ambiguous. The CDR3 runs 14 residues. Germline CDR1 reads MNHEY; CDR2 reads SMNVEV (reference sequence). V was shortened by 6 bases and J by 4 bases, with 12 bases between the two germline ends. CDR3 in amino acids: CASSPPTATGELFF. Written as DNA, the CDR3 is TGTGCCAGCAGCCCGCCCACAGCCACCGGGGAGCTGTTTTTT.

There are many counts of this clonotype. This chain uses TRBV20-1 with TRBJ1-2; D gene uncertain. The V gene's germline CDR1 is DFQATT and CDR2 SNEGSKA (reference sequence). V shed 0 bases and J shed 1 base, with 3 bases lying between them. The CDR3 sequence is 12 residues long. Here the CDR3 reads CSARDYNYGYTF. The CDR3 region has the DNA TGCAGTGCTAGAGATTATAACTATGGCTACACCTTC.

Here the CDR3 DNA reads TGTGCCAGCAGTTTACCCGTGGGGGAGCTGTTTTTT. Translating gives CASSLPVGELFF. This rearrangement joins TRBV27 to TRBJ2-2; D uncertain. CDR1 and CDR2 (germline): MNHEY, SMNVEV (reference sequence). The length of the CDR3 is 12 residues. V was pared by 2 bases and J by 8 bases, with 6 bases between.

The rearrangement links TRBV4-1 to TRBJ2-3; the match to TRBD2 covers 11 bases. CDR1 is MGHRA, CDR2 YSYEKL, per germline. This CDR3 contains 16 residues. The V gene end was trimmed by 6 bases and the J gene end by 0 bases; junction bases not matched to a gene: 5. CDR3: CASRERLAGSTDTQYF. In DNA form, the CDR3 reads TGCGCCAGCAGGGAACGACTAGCGGGGAGCACAGATACGCAGTATTTT.

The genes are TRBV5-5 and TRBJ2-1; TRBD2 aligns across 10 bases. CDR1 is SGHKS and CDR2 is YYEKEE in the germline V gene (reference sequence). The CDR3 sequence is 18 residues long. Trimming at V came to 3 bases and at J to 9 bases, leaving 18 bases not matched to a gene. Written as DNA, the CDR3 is TGTGCCAGCAGCTCACTAGCGGGGAGCACCCCTCGAGTGTCTGAGCAGTTCTTC. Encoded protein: CASSSLAGSTPRVSEQFF.

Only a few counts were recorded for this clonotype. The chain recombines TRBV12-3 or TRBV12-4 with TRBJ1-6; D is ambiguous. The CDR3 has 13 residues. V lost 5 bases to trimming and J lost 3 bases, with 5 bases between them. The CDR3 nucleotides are TGTGCCAGCAGTACAGACTATAATTCACCCCTCCACTTT. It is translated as CASSTDYNSPLHF.

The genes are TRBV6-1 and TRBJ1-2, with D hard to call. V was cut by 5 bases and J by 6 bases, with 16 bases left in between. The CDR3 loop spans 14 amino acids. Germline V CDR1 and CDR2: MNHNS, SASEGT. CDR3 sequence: CASSSDPRVDGYTF. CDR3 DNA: TGTGCCAGCAGTTCCGACCCTAGGGTTGATGGCTACACCTTC.

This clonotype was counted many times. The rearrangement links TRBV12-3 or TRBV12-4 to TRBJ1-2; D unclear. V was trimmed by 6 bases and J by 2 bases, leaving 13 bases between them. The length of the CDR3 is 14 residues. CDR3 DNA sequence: TGTGCCAGCAGCCCCACATCGCACAACTATGGCTACACCTTC. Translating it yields CASSPTSHNYGYTF.

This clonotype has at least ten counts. CDR3 DNA: TGCAGTGCTAGTTTGGGGGGCGGTGGCACTGAAGCTTTCTTT. Protein sequence: CSASLGGGGTEAFF. The rearrangement joins TRBV20-1 to TRBJ1-1; the D gene is possibly TRBD1 (6 bases). V was shortened by 3 bases and J by 4 bases, with 15 bases between the two germline ends. Germline V gene lookup returns CDR1 DFQATT and CDR2 SNEGSKA (reference sequence). The CDR3 consists of 14 residues.

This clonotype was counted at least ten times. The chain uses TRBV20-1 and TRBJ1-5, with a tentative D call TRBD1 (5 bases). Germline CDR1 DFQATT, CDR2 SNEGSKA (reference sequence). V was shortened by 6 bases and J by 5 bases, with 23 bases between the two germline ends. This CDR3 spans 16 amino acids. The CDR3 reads CSAVVGGSQYHQPQHF. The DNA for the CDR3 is TGCAGTGCGGTAGTTGGGGGATCCCAGTACCATCAGCCCCAGCATTTT.

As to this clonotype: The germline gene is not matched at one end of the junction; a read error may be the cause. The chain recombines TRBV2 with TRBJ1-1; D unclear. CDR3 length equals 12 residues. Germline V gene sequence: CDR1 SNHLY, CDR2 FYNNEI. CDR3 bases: TGTGCCAGCAGTGTTAGCCCGATCTGGGCTCTCTTT. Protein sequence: CASSVSPIWALF. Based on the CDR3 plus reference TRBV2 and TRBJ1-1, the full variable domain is EPEVTQTPSHQVTQMGQEVILRCVPISNHLYFYWYRQILGQKVEFLVSFYNNEISEKSEIFDDQFSVERPDGSNFTLKIRSTKLEDSAMYFCASSVSPIWALFGQGTRLTVV.

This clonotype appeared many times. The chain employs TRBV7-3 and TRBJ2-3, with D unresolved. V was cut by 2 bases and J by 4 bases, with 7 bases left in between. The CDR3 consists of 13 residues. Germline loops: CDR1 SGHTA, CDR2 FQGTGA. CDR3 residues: CASSLEYSDTQYF. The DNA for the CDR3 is TGTGCCAGCAGCTTAGAGTATTCAGATACGCAGTATTTT.

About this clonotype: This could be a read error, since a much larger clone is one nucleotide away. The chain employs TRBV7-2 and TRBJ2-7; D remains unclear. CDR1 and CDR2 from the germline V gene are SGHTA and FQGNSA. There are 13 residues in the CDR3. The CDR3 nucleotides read TGTGCCAGCAGCTTAGCGGTCTCCTACGAGCAGCACTTC. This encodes CASSLAVSYEQHF.

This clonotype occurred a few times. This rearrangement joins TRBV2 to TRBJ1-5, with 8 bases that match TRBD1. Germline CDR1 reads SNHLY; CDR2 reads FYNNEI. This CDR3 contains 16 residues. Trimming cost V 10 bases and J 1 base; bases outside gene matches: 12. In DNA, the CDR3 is TGTGCCACGGGTGGGGACAGGAAAAAGAGCAATCAGCCCCAGCATTTT. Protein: CATGGDRKKSNQPQHF. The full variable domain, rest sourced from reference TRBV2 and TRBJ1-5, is EPEVTQTPSHQVTQMGQEVILRCVPISNHLYFYWYRQILGQKVEFLVSFYNNEISEKSEIFDDQFSVERPDGSNFTLKIRSTKLEDSAMYFCATGGDRKKSNQPQHFGDGTRLSIL.

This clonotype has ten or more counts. For the CDR3, the DNA is TGTGCCAGCAGAAGACTAGCGGGAGGCACAGATACGCAGTATTTT. Its protein is CASRRLAGGTDTQYF. The chain carries TRBV28 and TRBJ2-3; 12 nucleotides match TRBD2. The CDR3 is 15 amino acids. Trimming at V came to 6 bases and at J to 1 base, leaving 2 bases not matched to a gene. Germline V lookup: CDR1 MDHEN, CDR2 SYDVKM.

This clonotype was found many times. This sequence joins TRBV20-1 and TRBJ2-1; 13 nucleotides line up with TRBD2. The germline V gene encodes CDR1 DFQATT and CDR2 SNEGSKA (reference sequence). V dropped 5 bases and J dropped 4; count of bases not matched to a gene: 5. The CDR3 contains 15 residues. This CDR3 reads CSARLAGGLYNEQFF. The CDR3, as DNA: TGCAGTGCTCGACTAGCGGGGGGCCTATACAATGAGCAGTTCTTC.